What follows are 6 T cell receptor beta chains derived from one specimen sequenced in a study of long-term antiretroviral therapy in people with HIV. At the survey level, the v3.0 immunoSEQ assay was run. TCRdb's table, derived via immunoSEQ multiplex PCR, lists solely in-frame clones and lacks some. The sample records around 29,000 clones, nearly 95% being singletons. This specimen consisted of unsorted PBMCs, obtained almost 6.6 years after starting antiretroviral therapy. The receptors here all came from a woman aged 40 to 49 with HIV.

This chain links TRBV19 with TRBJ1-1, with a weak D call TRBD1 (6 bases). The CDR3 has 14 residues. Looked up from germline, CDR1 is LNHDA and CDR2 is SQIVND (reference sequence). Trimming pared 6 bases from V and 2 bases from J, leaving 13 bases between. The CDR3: CASRQGIKNTEAFF. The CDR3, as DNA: TGTGCCAGTAGACAGGGAATAAAAAACACTGAAGCTTTCTTT.

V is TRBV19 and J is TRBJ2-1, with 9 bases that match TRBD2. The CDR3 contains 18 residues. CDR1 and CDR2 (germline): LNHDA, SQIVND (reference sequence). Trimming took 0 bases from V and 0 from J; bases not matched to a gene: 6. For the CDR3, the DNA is TGTGCCAGTAGTATAGATGCGGCTAGCGGGGCCTCCTACAATGAGCAGTTCTTC. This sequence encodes CASSIDAASGASYNEQFF. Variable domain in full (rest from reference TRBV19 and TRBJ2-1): DGGITQSPKYLFRKEGQNVTLSCEQNLNHDAMYWYRQDPGQGLRLIYYSQIVNDFQKGDIAEGYSVSREKKESFPLTVTSAQKNPTAFYLCASSIDAASGASYNEQFFGPGTRLTVL.

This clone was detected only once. The CDR3 DNA sequence: TGTGCCATCAGTCCGGACAGGGAGGCTGGCTACACCTTC. This translates into CAISPDREAGYTF. The V call is TRBV10-3, the J call TRBJ1-2; 8 bases are shared with TRBD1. The CDR3 runs to 13 residues. Germline V gene sequence: CDR1 ENHRY, CDR2 SYGVKD. V lost 5 bases and J lost 7; bases outside the gene matches: 6.

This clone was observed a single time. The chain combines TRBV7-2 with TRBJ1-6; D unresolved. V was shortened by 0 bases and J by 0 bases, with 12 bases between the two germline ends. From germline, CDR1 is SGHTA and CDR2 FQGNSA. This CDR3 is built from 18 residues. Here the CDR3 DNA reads TGTGCCAGCAGCTTAGCGGGTCGGACGAGCTCCTATAATTCACCCCTCCACTTT. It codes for CASSLAGRTSSYNSPLHF. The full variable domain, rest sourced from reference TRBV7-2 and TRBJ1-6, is GAGVSQSPSNKVTEKGKDVELRCDPISGHTALYWYRQSLGQGLEFLIYFQGNSAPDKSGLPSDRFSAERTGGSVSTLTIQRTQQEDSAVYLCASSLAGRTSSYNSPLHFGNGTRLTVT.

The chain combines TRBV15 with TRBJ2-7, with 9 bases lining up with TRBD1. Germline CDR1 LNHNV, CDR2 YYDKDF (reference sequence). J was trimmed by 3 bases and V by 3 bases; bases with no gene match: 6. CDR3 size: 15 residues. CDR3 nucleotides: TGTGCCACCAGCAGTCCGGGACAGGGAATCTACGAGCAGTACTTC. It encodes CATSSPGQGIYEQYF. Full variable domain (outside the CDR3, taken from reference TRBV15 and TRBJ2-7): DAMVIQNPRYQVTQFGKPVTLSCSQTLNHNVMYWYQQKSSQAPKLLFHYYDKDFNNEADTPDNFQSRRPNTSFCFLDIRSPGLGDTAMYLCATSSPGQGIYEQYFGPGTRLTVT.

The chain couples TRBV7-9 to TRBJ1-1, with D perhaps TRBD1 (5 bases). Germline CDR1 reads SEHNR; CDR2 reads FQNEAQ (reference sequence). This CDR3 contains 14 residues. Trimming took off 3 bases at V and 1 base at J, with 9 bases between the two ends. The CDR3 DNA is TGTGCCAGCAGCTTTTCCGGGGGGAACACTGAAGCTTTCTTT. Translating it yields CASSFSGGNTEAFF.